The sequence of this T cell receptor (beta chain) was determined in a study of OX40 agonist ivuxolimab in advanced cancers. Sequenced by immunoSEQ multiplex PCR; TCRdb stores in-frame clones only, minus some. The data show tens of thousands of clones, 84% seen once. The CDR3 consists of 12 residues. The germline V gene has CDR1 SGDLS and CDR2 YYNGEE. Trimming removed 3 bases from V and 6 bases from J, with 8 bases in between. The source is an adult with an advanced solid tumor such as melanoma, head and neck, liver or kidney cancer. Sequencing used CD4+ or CD8+ T cells sorted from blood, obtained in a trial of the OX40 agonist ivuxolimab. The chain is built from TRBV9 and TRBJ2-3; D not certain. The CDR3 loop reads CASSATTDTQYF. DNA for the CDR3: TGTGCCAGCAGCGCCACCACGGATACGCAGTATTTT.